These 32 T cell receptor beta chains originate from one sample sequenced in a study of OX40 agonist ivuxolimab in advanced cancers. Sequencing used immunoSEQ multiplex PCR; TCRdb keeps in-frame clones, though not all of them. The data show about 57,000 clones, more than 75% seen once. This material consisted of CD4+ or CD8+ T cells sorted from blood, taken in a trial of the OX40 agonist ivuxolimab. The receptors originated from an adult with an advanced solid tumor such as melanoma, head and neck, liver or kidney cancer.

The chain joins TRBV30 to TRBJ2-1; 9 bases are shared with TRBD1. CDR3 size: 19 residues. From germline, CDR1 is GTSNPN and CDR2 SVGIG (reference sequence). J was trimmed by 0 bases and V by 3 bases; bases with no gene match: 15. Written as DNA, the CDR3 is TGTGCCTGGAGAACCGGGACAGGGAATTTTGGGAGCTCCTACAATGAGCAGTTCTTC. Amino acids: CAWRTGTGNFGSSYNEQFF.

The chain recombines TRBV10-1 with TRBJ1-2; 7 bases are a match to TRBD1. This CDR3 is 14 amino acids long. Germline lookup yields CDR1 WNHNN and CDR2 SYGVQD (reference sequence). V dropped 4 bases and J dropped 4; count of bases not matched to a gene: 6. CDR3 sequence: CASSASRTGYGYTF. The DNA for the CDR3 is TGCGCCAGCAGTGCTAGTCGGACAGGCTATGGCTACACCTTC.

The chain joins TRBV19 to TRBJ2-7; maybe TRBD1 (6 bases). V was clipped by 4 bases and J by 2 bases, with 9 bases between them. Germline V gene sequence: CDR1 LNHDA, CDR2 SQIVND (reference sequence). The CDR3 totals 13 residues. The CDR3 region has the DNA TGTGCCAGTAGTAGGGACATACCCTACGAGCAGTACTTC. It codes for CASSRDIPYEQYF.

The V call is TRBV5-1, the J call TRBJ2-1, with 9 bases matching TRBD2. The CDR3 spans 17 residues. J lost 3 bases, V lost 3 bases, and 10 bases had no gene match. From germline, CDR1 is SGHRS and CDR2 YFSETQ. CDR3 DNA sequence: TGCGCCAGCAGCTCGCGCCCCGGGACTAGCCTCTACAATGAGCAGTTCTTC. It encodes CASSSRPGTSLYNEQFF.

This chain's CDR3 is CASSISGSGANVLTF. CDR3 DNA: TGTGCCAGTAGTATCAGTGGATCTGGGGCCAACGTCCTGACTTTC. The V and J genes are TRBV19 and TRBJ2-6, with no clear D. CDR3 length: 15 residues. Trimming took 3 bases from V and 1 from J, leaving 7 bases between them. Per the germline V gene, CDR1 is LNHDA and CDR2 is SQIVND (reference sequence).

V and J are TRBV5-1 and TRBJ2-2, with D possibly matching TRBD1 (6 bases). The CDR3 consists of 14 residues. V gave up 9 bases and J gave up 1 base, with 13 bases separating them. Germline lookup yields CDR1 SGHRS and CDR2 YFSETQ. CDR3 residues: CATQGTMNTGELFF. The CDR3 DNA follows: TGCGCCACCCAAGGGACAATGAACACCGGGGAGCTGTTTTTT.

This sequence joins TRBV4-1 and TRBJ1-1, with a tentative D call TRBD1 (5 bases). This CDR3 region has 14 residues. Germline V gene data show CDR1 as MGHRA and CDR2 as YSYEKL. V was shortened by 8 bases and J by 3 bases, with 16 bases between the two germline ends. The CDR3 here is CASRGPLRDTEAFF. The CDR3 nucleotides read TGCGCCAGCCGGGGACCCCTAAGGGACACTGAAGCTTTCTTT.

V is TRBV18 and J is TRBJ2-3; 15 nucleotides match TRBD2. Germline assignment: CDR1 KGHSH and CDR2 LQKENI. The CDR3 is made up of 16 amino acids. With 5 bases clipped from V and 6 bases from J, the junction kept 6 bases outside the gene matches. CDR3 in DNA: TGTGCCAGCTCATCCGGACTAGCGGGGGGGGCTGATACGCAGTATTTT. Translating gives CASSSGLAGGADTQYF.

The CDR3 here is CASSIDPYRANEQFF. The DNA of the CDR3 is TGTGCCAGTAGTATAGATCCCTACAGGGCCAATGAGCAGTTCTTC. The chain couples TRBV19 to TRBJ2-1; maybe TRBD1 (6 bases). This CDR3 is 15 amino acids long. Looked up from germline, CDR1 is LNHDA and CDR2 is SQIVND (reference sequence). The V gene lost 0 bases and the J gene lost 6 bases, with 12 bases spanning the gap.

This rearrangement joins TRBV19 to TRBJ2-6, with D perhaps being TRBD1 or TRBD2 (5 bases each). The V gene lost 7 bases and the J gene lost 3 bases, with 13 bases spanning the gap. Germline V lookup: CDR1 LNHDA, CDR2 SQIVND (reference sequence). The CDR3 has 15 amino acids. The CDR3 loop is CASTLGGIGANVLTF. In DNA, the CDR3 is TGTGCCAGTACCCTTGGGGGAATTGGGGCCAACGTCCTGACTTTC.

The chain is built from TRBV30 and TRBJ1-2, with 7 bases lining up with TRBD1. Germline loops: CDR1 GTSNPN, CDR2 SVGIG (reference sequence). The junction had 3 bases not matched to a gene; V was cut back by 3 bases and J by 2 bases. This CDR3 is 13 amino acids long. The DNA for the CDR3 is TGTGCCTGGAGGCCGACAGGGAACTATGGCTACACCTTC. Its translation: CAWRPTGNYGYTF.

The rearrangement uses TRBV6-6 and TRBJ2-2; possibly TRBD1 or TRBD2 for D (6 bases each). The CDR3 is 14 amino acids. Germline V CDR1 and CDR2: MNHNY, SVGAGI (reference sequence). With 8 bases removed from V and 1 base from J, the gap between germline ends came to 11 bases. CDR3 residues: CASWGRGNTGELFF. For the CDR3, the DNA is TGTGCCAGCTGGGGGCGGGGGAACACCGGGGAGCTGTTTTTT.

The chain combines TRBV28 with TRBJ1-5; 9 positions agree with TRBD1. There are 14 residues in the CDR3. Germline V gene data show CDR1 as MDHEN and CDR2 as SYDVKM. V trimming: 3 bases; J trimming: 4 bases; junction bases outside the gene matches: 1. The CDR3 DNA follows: TGTGCCAGCAGTTTGACAGGGGGAAATCAGCCCCAGCATTTT. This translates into CASSLTGGNQPQHF.

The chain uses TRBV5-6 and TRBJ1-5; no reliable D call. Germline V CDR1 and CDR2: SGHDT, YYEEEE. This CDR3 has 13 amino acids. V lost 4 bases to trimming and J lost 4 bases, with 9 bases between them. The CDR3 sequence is CASSTNPNQPQHF. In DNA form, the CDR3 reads TGTGCCAGCAGCACTAACCCGAATCAGCCCCAGCATTTT.

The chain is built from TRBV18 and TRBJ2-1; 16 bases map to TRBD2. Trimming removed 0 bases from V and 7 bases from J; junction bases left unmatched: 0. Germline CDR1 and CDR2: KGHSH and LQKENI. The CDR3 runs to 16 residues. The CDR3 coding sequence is TGTGCCAGCTCACCACCGGGACTAGCGGGAGGGAATGAGCAGTTCTTC. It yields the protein CASSPPGLAGGNEQFF.

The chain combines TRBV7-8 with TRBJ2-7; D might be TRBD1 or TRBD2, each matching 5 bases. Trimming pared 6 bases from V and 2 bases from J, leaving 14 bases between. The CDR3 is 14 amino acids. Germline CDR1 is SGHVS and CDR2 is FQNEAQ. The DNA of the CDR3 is TGTGCCAGCAGTCCCATGGGGGAGCCCTACGAGCAGTACTTC. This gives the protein CASSPMGEPYEQYF. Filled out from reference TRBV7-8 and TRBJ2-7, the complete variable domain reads GAGVSQSPRYKVAKRGQDVALRCDPISGHVSLFWYQQALGQGPEFLTYFQNEAQLDKSGLPSDRFFAERPEGSVSTLKIQRTQQEDSAVYLCASSPMGEPYEQYFGPGTRLTVT.

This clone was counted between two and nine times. This CDR3 reads CASSFNENTEAFF. In DNA form, the CDR3 reads TGCGCCAGCAGCTTTAACGAGAACACTGAAGCTTTCTTT. The V call is TRBV5-1, the J call TRBJ1-1; no reliable D call. The CDR3 runs 13 residues. In germline, CDR1 is SGHRS, CDR2 YFSETQ. Trimming pared 2 bases from V and 1 base from J, leaving 6 bases between.

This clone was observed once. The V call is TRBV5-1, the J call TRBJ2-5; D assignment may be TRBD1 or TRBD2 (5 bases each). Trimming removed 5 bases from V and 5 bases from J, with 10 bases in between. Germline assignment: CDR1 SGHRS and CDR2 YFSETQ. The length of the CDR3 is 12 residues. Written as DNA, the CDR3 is TGCGCCAGCAGGGCCGGGGCGGAGACCCAGTACTTC. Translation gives CASRAGAETQYF.

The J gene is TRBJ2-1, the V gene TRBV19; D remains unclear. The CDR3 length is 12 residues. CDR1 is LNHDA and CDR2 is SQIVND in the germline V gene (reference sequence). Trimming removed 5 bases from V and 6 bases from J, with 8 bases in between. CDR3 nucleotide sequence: TGTGCCAGTAGTTATCGAGGCAATGAGCAGTTCTTC. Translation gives CASSYRGNEQFF.

CDR3 in DNA: TGTGCCAGCAGTTACCTCGGGAACGCCTACGAGCAGTACTTC. Protein sequence: CASSYLGNAYEQYF. The genes are TRBV6-5 and TRBJ2-5; possible D gene TRBD2, 5 bases. TRBJ2-7 explains the end of the DNA better; the J call may be wrong. The CDR3 sequence is 14 residues long. Per germline, CDR1 MNHEY and CDR2 SVGAGI.

The CDR3 nucleotides read TGTGCCAGCAGTCCTAGCGGCTTTCGGAATGAGCAGTTCTTC. Translating gives CASSPSGFRNEQFF. The genes are TRBV27 and TRBJ2-1, with 7 positions matching TRBD2. The V gene end was trimmed by 5 bases and the J gene end by 7 bases; junction bases not matched to a gene: 8. This CDR3 has 14 residues. In germline, CDR1 is MNHEY, CDR2 SMNVEV (reference sequence).

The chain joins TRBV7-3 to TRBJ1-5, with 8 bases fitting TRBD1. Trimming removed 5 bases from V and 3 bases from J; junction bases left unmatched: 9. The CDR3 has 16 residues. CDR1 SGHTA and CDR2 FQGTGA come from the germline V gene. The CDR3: CASSTPGQEANQPQHF. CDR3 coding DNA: TGTGCCAGCAGCACACCGGGACAGGAAGCCAATCAGCCCCAGCATTTT.

The CDR3 loop reads CASSLQGDNEQFF. The CDR3 coding sequence is TGCGCCAGCAGCTTGCAGGGGGACAATGAGCAGTTCTTC. The V and J genes are TRBV5-1 and TRBJ2-1; 7 bases fit TRBD1. From germline, CDR1 is SGHRS and CDR2 YFSETQ. The CDR3 extends over 13 amino acids. The ends lost 1 base at V and 5 bases at J; junction bases unmatched: 0.

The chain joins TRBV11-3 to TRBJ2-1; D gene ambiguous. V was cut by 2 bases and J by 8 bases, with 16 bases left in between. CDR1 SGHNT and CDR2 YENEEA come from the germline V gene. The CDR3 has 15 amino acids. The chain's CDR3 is CASSLQGFSFDEQFF. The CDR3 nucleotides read TGTGCCAGCAGCTTACAAGGGTTTTCTTTCGATGAGCAGTTCTTC. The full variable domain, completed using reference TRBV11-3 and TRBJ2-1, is EAGVVQSPRYKIIEKKQPVAFWCNPISGHNTLYWYLQNLGQGPELLIRYENEEAVDDSQLPKDRFSAERLKGVDSTLKIQPAELGDSAVYLCASSLQGFSFDEQFFGPGTRLTVL.

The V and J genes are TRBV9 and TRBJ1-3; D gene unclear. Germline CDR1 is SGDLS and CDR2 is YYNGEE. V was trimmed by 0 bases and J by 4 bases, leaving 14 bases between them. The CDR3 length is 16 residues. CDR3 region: CASSVGLPNRGNTIYF. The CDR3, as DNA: TGTGCCAGCAGCGTAGGACTACCCAATAGAGGAAACACCATATATTTT.

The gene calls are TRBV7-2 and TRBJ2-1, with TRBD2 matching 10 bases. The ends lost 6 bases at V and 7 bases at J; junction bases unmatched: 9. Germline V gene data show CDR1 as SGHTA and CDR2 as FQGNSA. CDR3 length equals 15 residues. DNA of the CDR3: TGTGCCAGCAGTTTCGGGCTAGCGGGAGTTAATGAGCAGTTCTTC. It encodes CASSFGLAGVNEQFF. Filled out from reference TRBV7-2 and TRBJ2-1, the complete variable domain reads GAGVSQSPSNKVTEKGKDVELRCDPISGHTALYWYRQSLGQGLEFLIYFQGNSAPDKSGLPSDRFSAERTGGSVSTLTIQRTQQEDSAVYLCASSFGLAGVNEQFFGPGTRLTVL.

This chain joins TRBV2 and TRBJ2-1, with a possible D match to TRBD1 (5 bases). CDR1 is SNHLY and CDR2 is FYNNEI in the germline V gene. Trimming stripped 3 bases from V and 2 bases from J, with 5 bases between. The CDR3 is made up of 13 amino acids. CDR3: CASSETAYNEQFF. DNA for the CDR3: TGTGCCAGCAGTGAGACAGCCTACAATGAGCAGTTCTTC.

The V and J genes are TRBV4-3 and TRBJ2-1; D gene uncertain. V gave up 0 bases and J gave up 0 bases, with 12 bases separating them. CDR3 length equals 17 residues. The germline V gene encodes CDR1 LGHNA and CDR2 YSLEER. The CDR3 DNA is TGCGCCAGCAGCCAAGAACGGGTTTCCCTCTCCTACAATGAGCAGTTCTTC. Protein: CASSQERVSLSYNEQFF.

The CDR3 loop is CASSLLPGSGNTIYF. For the CDR3, the DNA is TGTGCCAGCAGTTTATTACCGGGCTCTGGAAACACCATATATTTT. V and J are TRBV27 and TRBJ1-3; D unresolved. V dropped 1 base and J dropped 0 bases, with 7 bases sitting between them. The CDR3 runs to 15 residues. Germline assignment: CDR1 MNHEY and CDR2 SMNVEV (reference sequence).

The CDR3 reads CASMSGPSTDTQYF. In nucleotides, the CDR3 is TGCGCCAGCATGTCAGGCCCTAGCACAGATACGCAGTATTTT. The chain joins TRBV4-1 to TRBJ2-3; D call uncertain. Germline assignment: CDR1 MGHRA and CDR2 YSYEKL. CDR3 length equals 14 residues. Trimming cost V 7 bases and J 0 bases, with 11 bases left between them.

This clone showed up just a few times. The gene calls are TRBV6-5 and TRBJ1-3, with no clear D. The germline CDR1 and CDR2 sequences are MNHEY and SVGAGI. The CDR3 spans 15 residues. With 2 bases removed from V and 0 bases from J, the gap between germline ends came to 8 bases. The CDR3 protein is CASSYDVSSGNTIYF. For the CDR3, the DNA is TGTGCCAGCAGTTACGACGTGAGCTCTGGAAACACCATATATTTT.

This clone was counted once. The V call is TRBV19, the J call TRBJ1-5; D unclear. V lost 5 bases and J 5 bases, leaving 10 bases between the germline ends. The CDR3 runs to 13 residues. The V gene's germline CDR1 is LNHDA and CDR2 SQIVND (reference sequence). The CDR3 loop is CASSPTNHQPQHF. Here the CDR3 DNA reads TGTGCCAGTAGTCCCACAAACCATCAGCCCCAGCATTTT.